The 20 T cell receptor beta chains presented below share a single source sample, sequenced in a study of cytomegalovirus exposure and HLA in healthy donors. Use of 60 Vbeta and 13 Jbeta primers characterized the PCR. Repertoires were generated with immunoSEQ multiplex PCR, while TCRdb's copy carries only in-frame clones and drops some. The sample holds around 200,000 clones, 84% seen once. Input material: PBMCs. Receptors were obtained from a girl aged 2-9 years in good health and CMV-seropositive.

The genes are TRBV5-1 and TRBJ2-2; 7 positions agree with TRBD1. Germline values: CDR1 SGHRS, CDR2 YFSETQ. V shed 3 bases and J 1 base; nucleotides not matched to a gene: 3. The CDR3 spans 15 residues. CDR3 residues: CASSSWTGNTGELFF. The DNA for the CDR3 is TGCGCCAGCAGCTCTTGGACAGGGAACACCGGGGAGCTGTTTTTT.

The DNA of the CDR3 is TGTGCCAGCTCAGTTGTGGGACAGGTCAATGAGCAGTTCTTC. Translation gives CASSVVGQVNEQFF. The V gene is TRBV18, the J gene TRBJ2-1, with 8 bases identical to TRBD1. This CDR3 is built from 14 residues. Per germline, CDR1 KGHSH and CDR2 LQKENI. J lost 6 bases, V lost 5 bases, and 6 bases had no gene match.

This chain links TRBV7-2 with TRBJ1-5, with TRBD1 as a possible D gene (5 bases). CDR1 is SGHTA and CDR2 is FQGNSA in the germline V gene. Trimming took off 1 base at V and 7 bases at J, with 11 bases between the two ends. The CDR3 is 14 amino acids. The CDR3 region is CASSLDGGYQPQHF. Here the CDR3 DNA reads TGTGCCAGCAGCTTAGACGGGGGGTACCAGCCCCAGCATTTT.

In this sample, this clone turned up a few times. The rearrangement uses TRBV6-4 and TRBJ2-6; 11 nucleotides line up with TRBD1. This CDR3 has 16 residues. Trimming cost V 4 bases and J 2 bases; bases outside gene matches: 1. In germline, CDR1 is MRHNA, CDR2 SNTAGT. CDR3 loop: CASSGTGGAGANVLTF. The DNA for the CDR3 is TGTGCCAGCAGTGGGACAGGGGGCGCTGGGGCCAACGTCCTGACTTTC.

This chain connects TRBV21-1 to TRBJ2-5; the D segment call TRBD1 is taken from the table without a DNA check. TRBV21-1 is classified as a pseudogene. The CDR3 runs to 19 residues. The CDR3 region is CASSKVRYWVGRGRETQYF. The CDR3 region has the DNA TGTGCCAGCAGCAAAGTACGATATTGGGTGGGAAGGGGAAGAGAGACCCAGTACTTC.

V gene TRBV4-1 combines with J gene TRBJ2-1; a weak D match, TRBD1 (6 bases). V lost 0 bases to trimming and J lost 7 bases, with 16 bases between them. Germline loops: CDR1 MGHRA, CDR2 YSYEKL. The CDR3 has 16 amino acids. CDR3 in DNA: TGCGCCAGCAGCCAAGACAAGGGGGTGCGTTTGAATGAGCAGTTCTTC. Its protein is CASSQDKGVRLNEQFF.

The rearrangement uses TRBV19 and TRBJ2-1, with D unclear. The CDR3 has 14 amino acids. The germline V gene encodes CDR1 LNHDA and CDR2 SQIVND (reference sequence). Between the trimmed V and J ends, which lost 4 bases and 0 bases, there was a span of 7 bases. The CDR3 sequence: CASSNSDSYNEQFF. CDR3 DNA sequence: TGTGCCAGTAGTAACAGTGACTCCTACAATGAGCAGTTCTTC.

This chain connects TRBV5-1 to TRBJ2-1; 7 bases are a match to TRBD1. After removal of 4 bases from V and 0 bases from J, the junction contained 13 bases not matched to a gene. This CDR3 contains 18 residues. CDR1 and CDR2 from the germline V gene are SGHRS and YFSETQ. The CDR3 coding sequence is TGCGCCAGCAGCCTCTCGGGACAGCCAAAATACTCCTACAATGAGCAGTTCTTC. As protein: CASSLSGQPKYSYNEQFF.

V gene TRBV7-2 combines with J gene TRBJ1-1; TRBD1 matches at 10 bases. Germline V CDR1 and CDR2: SGHTA, FQGNSA. V was clipped by 5 bases and J by 0 bases; unmatched bases: 12. This CDR3 is built from 18 residues. CDR3 in DNA: TGTGCCAGCAGCGCTAATTGGGACAGGGGTATGATGAACACTGAAGCTTTCTTT. It yields the protein CASSANWDRGMMNTEAFF.

The V gene is TRBV18, the J gene TRBJ1-6; 10 bases agree with TRBD1. The junction had 4 bases not matched to a gene; V was cut back by 4 bases and J by 10 bases. Germline V CDR1 and CDR2: KGHSH, LQKENI. This CDR3 is 14 amino acids long. The CDR3 sequence: CASSRGQGTSPLHF. The CDR3 DNA reads TGTGCCAGCTCACGGGGACAGGGGACCTCACCCCTCCACTTT.

This rearrangement joins TRBV5-4 to TRBJ2-1; 7 bases agree with TRBD2. V dropped 0 bases and J dropped 0; count of bases not matched to a gene: 6. CDR1 and CDR2 from the germline V gene are SGHNT and YYREEE (reference sequence). The CDR3 covers 17 residues. CDR3 bases: TGTGCCAGCAGCTTGGACCTCGGGGGGAGCTCCTACAATGAGCAGTTCTTC. Translating gives CASSLDLGGSSYNEQFF.

The chain combines TRBV6-5 with TRBJ1-1; TRBD1 might be the D (5 bases). Trimming cost V 6 bases and J 1 base, with 9 bases left between them. Germline CDR1 and CDR2: MNHEY and SVGAGI. This CDR3 is built from 13 residues. The chain's CDR3 is CASRAGSNTEAFF. CDR3 DNA: TGTGCCAGCAGGGCAGGGTCGAACACTGAAGCTTTCTTT.

The V and J genes are TRBV18 and TRBJ2-2, with no clear D. V was shortened by 3 bases and J by 1 base, with 9 bases between the two germline ends. The CDR3 contains 15 residues. The germline V gene encodes CDR1 KGHSH and CDR2 LQKENI. CDR3 in DNA: TGTGCCAGCTCACCGAGGCCAGTGAACACCGGGGAGCTGTTTTTT. This codes for CASSPRPVNTGELFF. Supplemented by reference TRBV18 and TRBJ2-2, the full variable domain reads NAGVMQNPRHLVRRRGQEARLRCSPMKGHSHVYWYRQLPEEGLKFMVYLQKENIIDESGMPKERFSAEFPKEGPSILRIQQVVRGDSAAYFCASSPRPVNTGELFFGEGSRLTVL.

V and J are TRBV7-6 and TRBJ1-1; tentatively, D is TRBD1 (6 bases). The CDR3 runs 15 residues. With 2 bases removed from V and 5 bases from J, the gap between germline ends came to 15 bases. CDR1 is SGHVS and CDR2 is FNYEAQ in the germline V gene. CDR3 DNA: TGTGCCAGCAGCTTATTAAGGGGGAAAGGGACTGAAGCTTTCTTT. Its protein product is CASSLLRGKGTEAFF.

The V gene is TRBV7-3, the J gene TRBJ2-3; tentative D call: TRBD2 (7 bases). V gave up 5 bases and J gave up 1 base, with 16 bases separating them. The V gene's germline CDR1 is SGHTA and CDR2 FQGTGA. The CDR3 runs 16 residues. The CDR3 spells CASSPMGGGGTDTQYF. CDR3 nucleotide sequence: TGTGCCAGCAGCCCCATGGGGGGGGGCGGCACAGATACGCAGTATTTT.

This chain connects TRBV7-2 to TRBJ2-1; 8 nucleotides line up with TRBD1. V lost 6 bases, J lost 8 bases, and 9 bases stayed unmatched. Germline V gene sequence: CDR1 SGHTA, CDR2 FQGNSA. The CDR3 has 14 amino acids. CDR3 DNA sequence: TGTGCCAGCAGATCAACAGGGGGTCTGGATGAGCAGTTCTTC. This gives the protein CASRSTGGLDEQFF.

This chain joins TRBV11-1 and TRBJ2-7, with 8 bases aligning to TRBD1. Trimming at V came to 3 bases and at J to 5 bases, leaving 0 bases not matched to a gene. The CDR3 covers 12 residues. Germline V lookup: CDR1 SGHAT, CDR2 FQDESV (reference sequence). The CDR3 here is CASSLDRDEQYF. The DNA for the CDR3 is TGTGCCAGCAGCTTGGACAGGGACGAGCAGTACTTC.

This clone was detected once. V usage is TRBV5-1 and J usage is TRBJ1-1, with 8 bases lining up with TRBD1. The germline V gene has CDR1 SGHRS and CDR2 YFSETQ. J was trimmed by 1 base and V by 2 bases; bases with no gene match: 4. CDR3 length equals 15 residues. The CDR3 here is CASSLPGGPNTEAFF. CDR3 DNA: TGCGCCAGCAGCTTACCAGGGGGCCCGAACACTGAAGCTTTCTTT.

V and J are TRBV2 and TRBJ1-1; no definite D call. The V end was cut by 4 bases, the J end by 3 bases, with 12 bases between. Germline loops: CDR1 SNHLY, CDR2 FYNNEI. The CDR3 sequence is 14 residues long. The CDR3 here is CASSGPGEDTEAFF. The CDR3 region has the DNA TGTGCCAGCAGTGGTCCCGGCGAGGACACTGAAGCTTTCTTT.

This chain uses TRBV12-5 with TRBJ2-2; 9 bases fit TRBD2. Looked up from germline, CDR1 is LGHNT and CDR2 is FRNRAP. Trimming cost V 2 bases and J 3 bases; bases outside gene matches: 7. The CDR3 loop spans 17 amino acids. CDR3 bases: TGTGCTAGTGGTTTGTCTCATTGGACTAGCGACACCGGGGAGCTGTTTTTT. It specifies CASGLSHWTSDTGELFF. Drawing the rest from reference TRBV12-5 and TRBJ2-2, the complete variable domain is DARVTQTPRHKVTEMGQEVTMRCQPILGHNTVFWYRQTMMQGLELLAYFRNRAPLDDSGMPKDRFSAEMPDATLATLKIQPSEPRDSAVYFCASGLSHWTSDTGELFFGEGSRLTVL.